This T cell receptor beta chain is from a study of T cell repertoires in cytomegalovirus infection. For the study at large: Both CMV infection and a matching HLA type were indicated by public TCR beta signatures. Study-wide results and caveats: Using cumulative public TCR beta family frequency, the authors identified those who carried CMV together with the relevant HLA. Ex vivo responses were dominated by HLA-C-restricted CMV-specific TCR beta clonotypes.

Germline V gene sequence: CDR1 SGHTA, CDR2 FQGNSA. The CDR3 has 13 residues. TCRdb analysed the reads with MiXCR anew, one entry per CDR3 protein. The profile shows around 120,000 distinct CDR3 sequences, approximately 24% of them singletons. Concerning this clonotype itself: The target antigen is unknown. This may arise from a read error, as a much more abundant clone is one base away.

The TCR originated in a human donor in good health (CMV status not recorded). Some clones in this sample may be carry-over from other donors' samples. This chain links TRBV7-2 with TRBJ1-1; D not resolved. Input material: PBMCs, sequenced either directly or after in vitro stimulation (not recorded which). In DNA form, the CDR3 reads TGTGCCAGCAGCTTCGACAAGAACACTGTAGCTTTCTTT. This sequence encodes CASSFDKNTVAFF.